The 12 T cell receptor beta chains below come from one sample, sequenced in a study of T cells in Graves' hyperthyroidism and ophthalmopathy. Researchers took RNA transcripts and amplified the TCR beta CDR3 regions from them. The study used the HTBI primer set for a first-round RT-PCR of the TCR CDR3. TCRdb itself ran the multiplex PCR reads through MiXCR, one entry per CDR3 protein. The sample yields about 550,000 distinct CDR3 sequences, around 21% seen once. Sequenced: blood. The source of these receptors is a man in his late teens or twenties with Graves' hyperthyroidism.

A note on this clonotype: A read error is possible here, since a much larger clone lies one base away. The CDR3 protein is CASSSRGRHRETQYF. CDR3 nucleotide sequence: TGTGCCAGCAGTTCACGGGGGCGCCATAGAGAGACCCAGTACTTC. V is TRBV12-3 or TRBV12-4 and J is TRBJ2-5; D is perhaps TRBD1 or TRBD2 (6 bases each). The CDR3 is 15 residues long. The ends were cut back, 4 bases at V and 4 bases at J, with 16 bases in the middle.

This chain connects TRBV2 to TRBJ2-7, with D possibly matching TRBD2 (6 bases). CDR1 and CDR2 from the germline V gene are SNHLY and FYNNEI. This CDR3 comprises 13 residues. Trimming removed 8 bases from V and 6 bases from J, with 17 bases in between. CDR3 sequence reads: CASSLARVREQYF. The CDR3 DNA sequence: TGTGCCAGCTCCCTAGCGCGGGTCCGCGAGCAGTACTTC.

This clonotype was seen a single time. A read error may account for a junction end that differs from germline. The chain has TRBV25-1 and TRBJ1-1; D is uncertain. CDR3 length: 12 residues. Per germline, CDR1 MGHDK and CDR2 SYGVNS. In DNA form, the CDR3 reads TGTGCCAGCAGGGGGTACGACACTGAAGCTTGCTTT. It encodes CASRGYDTEACF.

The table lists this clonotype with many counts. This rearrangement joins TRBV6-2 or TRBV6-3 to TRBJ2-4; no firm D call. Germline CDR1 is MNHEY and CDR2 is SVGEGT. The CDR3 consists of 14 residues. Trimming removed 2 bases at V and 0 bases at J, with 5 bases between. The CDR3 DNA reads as TGTGCCAGCAGTTACGACTTAGCCAAAAACATTCAGTACTTC. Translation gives CASSYDLAKNIQYF.

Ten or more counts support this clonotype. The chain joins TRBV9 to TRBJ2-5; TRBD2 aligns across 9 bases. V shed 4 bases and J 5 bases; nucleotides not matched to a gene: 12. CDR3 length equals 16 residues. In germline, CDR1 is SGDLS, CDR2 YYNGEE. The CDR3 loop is CASSWAGGGAMETQYF. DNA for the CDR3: TGTGCCAGCAGCTGGGCTGGCGGGGGGGCTATGGAGACCCAGTACTTC.

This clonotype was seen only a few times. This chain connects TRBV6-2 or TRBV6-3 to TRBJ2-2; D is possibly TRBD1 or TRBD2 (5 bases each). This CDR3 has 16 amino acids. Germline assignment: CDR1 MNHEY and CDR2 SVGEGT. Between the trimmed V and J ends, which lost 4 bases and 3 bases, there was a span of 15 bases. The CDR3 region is CASSWDGGLDTGELFF. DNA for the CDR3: TGTGCCAGCAGTTGGGATGGGGGATTGGACACCGGGGAGCTGTTTTTT.

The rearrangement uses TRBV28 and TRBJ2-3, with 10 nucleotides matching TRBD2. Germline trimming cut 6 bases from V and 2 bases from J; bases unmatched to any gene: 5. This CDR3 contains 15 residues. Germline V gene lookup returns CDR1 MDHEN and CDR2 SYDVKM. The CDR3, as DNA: TGTGCCAGCAGATCACTAGCGGGGCACACAGATACGCAGTATTTT. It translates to CASRSLAGHTDTQYF.

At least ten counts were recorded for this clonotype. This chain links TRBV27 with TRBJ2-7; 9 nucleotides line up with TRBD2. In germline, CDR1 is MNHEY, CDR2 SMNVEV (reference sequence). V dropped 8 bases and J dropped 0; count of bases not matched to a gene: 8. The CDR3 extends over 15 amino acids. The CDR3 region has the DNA TGTGCCAGCGCGATAGCGGGGGCCTTCTCCTACGAGCAGTACTTC. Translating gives CASAIAGAFSYEQYF.

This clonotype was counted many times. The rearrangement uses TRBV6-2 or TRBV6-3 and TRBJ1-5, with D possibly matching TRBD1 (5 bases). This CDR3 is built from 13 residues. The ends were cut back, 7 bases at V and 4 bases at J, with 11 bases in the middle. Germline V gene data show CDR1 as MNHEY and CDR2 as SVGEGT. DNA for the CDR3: TGTGCCAGCACCCTAGGGACGAATCAGCCCCAGCATTTT. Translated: CASTLGTNQPQHF.

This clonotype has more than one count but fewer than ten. In DNA form, the CDR3 reads TGTGCCAGCAGCGTAGACGTGGACGAGCTGTTTTTT. This codes for CASSVDVDELFF. The chain links TRBV9 to TRBJ2-2; no clear D. The CDR3 is 12 amino acids. The germline V gene encodes CDR1 SGDLS and CDR2 YYNGEE. V lost 0 bases and J lost 11, with 8 bases in between. The full variable domain, its missing parts supplied by reference TRBV9 and TRBJ2-2, is DSGVTQTPKHLITATGQRVTLRCSPRSGDLSVYWYQQSLDQGLQFLIQYYNGEERAKGNILERFSAQQFPDLHSELNLSSLELGDSALYFCASSVDVDELFFGEGSRLTVL.

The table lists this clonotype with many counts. The CDR3 is CSARLLLTGGVKTQYF. The CDR3 coding sequence is TGCAGTGCTAGACTTCTCTTGACAGGGGGCGTGAAGACCCAGTACTTC. This chain connects TRBV20-1 to TRBJ2-5; 10 nucleotides align to TRBD1. CDR1 is DFQATT, CDR2 SNEGSKA, per germline (reference sequence). Trimming removed 2 bases from V and 6 bases from J; junction bases left unmatched: 12. The CDR3 covers 16 residues.

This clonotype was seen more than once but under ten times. The CDR3 here is CASSMTGAGTEAFF. The DNA of the CDR3 is TGTGCCAGTAGTATGACGGGTGCGGGCACTGAAGCTTTCTTT. The chain carries TRBV19 and TRBJ1-1; D is ambiguous. Trimming left V 3 bases short and J 4 bases short, with 12 bases between. Germline V gene data show CDR1 as LNHDA and CDR2 as SQIVND (reference sequence). The CDR3 spans 14 residues. The complete variable domain, with remaining parts taken from reference TRBV19 and TRBJ1-1, reads DGGITQSPKYLFRKEGQNVTLSCEQNLNHDAMYWYRQDPGQGLRLIYYSQIVNDFQKGDIAEGYSVSREKKESFPLTVTSAQKNPTAFYLCASSMTGAGTEAFFGQGTRLTVV.